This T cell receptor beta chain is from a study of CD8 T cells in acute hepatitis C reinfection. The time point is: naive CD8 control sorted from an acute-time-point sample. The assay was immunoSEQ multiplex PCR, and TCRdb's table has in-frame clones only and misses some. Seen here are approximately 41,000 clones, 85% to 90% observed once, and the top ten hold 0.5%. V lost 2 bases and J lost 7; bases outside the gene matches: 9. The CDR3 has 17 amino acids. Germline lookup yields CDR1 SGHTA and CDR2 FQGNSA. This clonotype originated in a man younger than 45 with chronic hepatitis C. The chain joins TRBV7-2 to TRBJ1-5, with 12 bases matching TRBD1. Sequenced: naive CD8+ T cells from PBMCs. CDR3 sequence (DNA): TGTGCCAGCAGCTTAAGCTTAGGGACAGGGGGCGACCAGCCCCAGCATTTT. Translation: CASSLSLGTGGDQPQHF.